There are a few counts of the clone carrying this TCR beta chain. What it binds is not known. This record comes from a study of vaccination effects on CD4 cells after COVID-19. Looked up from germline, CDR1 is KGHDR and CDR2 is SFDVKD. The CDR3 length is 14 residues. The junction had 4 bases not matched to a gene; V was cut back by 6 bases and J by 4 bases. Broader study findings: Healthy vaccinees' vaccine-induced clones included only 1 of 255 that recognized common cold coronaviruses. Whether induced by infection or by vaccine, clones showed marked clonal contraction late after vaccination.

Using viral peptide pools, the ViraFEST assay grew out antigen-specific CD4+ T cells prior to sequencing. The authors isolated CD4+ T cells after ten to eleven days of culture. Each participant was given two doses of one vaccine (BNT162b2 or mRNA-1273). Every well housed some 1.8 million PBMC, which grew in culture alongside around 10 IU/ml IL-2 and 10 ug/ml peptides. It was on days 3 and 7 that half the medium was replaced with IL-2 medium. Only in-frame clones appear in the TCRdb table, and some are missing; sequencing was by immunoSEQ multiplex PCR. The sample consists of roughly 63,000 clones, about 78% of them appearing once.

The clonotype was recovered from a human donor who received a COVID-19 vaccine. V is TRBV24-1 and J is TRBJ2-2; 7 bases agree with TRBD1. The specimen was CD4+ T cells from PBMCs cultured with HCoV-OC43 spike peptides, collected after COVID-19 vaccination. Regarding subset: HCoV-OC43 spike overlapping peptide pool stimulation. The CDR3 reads CATSSTGVTGELFF. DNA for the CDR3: TGTGCCACCAGTTCTACAGGGGTCACCGGGGAGCTGTTTTTT.